Following are 5 T cell receptor beta chains from one sample sequenced in a study of blood T cell repertoires in COVID-19. The method was immunoSEQ multiplex PCR; TCRdb's version includes in-frame clones alone and lacks a portion of them. The data contain 120,000 to 150,000 clones, about 89% of them singletons. Source material: peripheral blood. Source of these receptors: a man in his fifties who had recovered from COVID-19.

The rearrangement links TRBV9 to TRBJ2-1; 14 nucleotides agree with TRBD2. The CDR3 covers 17 residues. V dropped 0 bases and J dropped 9; count of bases not matched to a gene: 8. The V gene's germline CDR1 is SGDLS and CDR2 YYNGEE. The CDR3 DNA reads as TGTGCCAGCAGCGTAGCCCGGACTAGCGGGGGGCAGGGTGAGCAGTTCTTC. This encodes CASSVARTSGGQGEQFF. The full variable domain, its missing parts supplied by reference TRBV9 and TRBJ2-1, is DSGVTQTPKHLITATGQRVTLRCSPRSGDLSVYWYQQSLDQGLQFLIQYYNGEERAKGNILERFSAQQFPDLHSELNLSSLELGDSALYFCASSVARTSGGQGEQFFGPGTRLTVL.

This chain uses TRBV9 with TRBJ2-7; 11 positions agree with TRBD2. This CDR3 contains 15 residues. Germline V lookup: CDR1 SGDLS, CDR2 YYNGEE. The trim removed 0 bases at V and 5 bases at J, leaving 4 bases unmatched. The CDR3 loop reads CASSVGLAGGDEQYF. CDR3 nucleotides: TGTGCCAGCAGCGTAGGTCTAGCGGGGGGTGACGAGCAGTACTTC.

V and J are TRBV10-2 and TRBJ1-5, with 11 bases that match TRBD1. CDR1 is WSHSY, CDR2 SAAADI, per germline. The CDR3 contains 17 residues. The trim removed 6 bases at V and 3 bases at J, leaving 10 bases unmatched. The CDR3 nucleotides are TGCGCCAGCAGCCCCTCGGACAGGGGGCGTGACAATCAGCCCCAGCATTTT. This encodes CASSPSDRGRDNQPQHF.

The J gene is TRBJ2-1, the V gene TRBV7-6; the match to TRBD1 covers 7 bases. The V gene's germline CDR1 is SGHVS and CDR2 FNYEAQ. Losses at the gene ends were 4 bases for V and 12 bases for J; bases not matched to a gene: 9. The CDR3 has 13 amino acids. The CDR3 DNA is TGTGCCAGCAGCTCCCGAAGGACAGGCCGGCAGTTCTTC. Amino acid sequence: CASSSRRTGRQFF.

This sequence joins TRBV4-3 and TRBJ1-2; tentatively, D is TRBD1 (5 bases). Trimming pared 0 bases from V and 2 bases from J, leaving 7 bases between. The CDR3 runs 14 residues. Per the germline V gene, CDR1 is LGHNA and CDR2 is YSLEER. The CDR3 is CASSQDRVNYGYTF. The DNA for the CDR3 is TGCGCCAGCAGCCAAGACAGGGTGAACTATGGCTACACCTTC.